The T cell receptor (beta chain) described here comes from a study of cytomegalovirus exposure and HLA in healthy donors. Remarks on this clone: What it binds is unknown.

This CDR3 spans 15 amino acids. CDR1 is LNHDA and CDR2 is SQIVND in the germline V gene (reference sequence). With V trimmed by 3 bases and J by 10 bases, 10 bases remained unmatched. Study conclusions and caveats: The HLA-A and HLA-B alleles of most subjects were reportedly predicted accurately from TCR beta sequences. Segments of the TCR beta V type were, in most cases, productive about 87% or about 30% of the time in an earlier analysis.

A multiplex PCR was run with 60 Vbeta primers and 13 Jbeta primers. Generated by immunoSEQ multiplex PCR, the TCRdb table keeps only in-frame clones and is missing some. The sample carries 100,000 to 150,000 clones, around 67% recorded once. The material sequenced was PBMCs. This sequence originates from a woman aged 40 to 50 in good health and CMV-seropositive. This rearrangement joins TRBV19 to TRBJ2-2, with 8 nucleotides matching TRBD1. The CDR3 DNA sequence: TGTGCCAGTAGTATCGAGACAGGGGCCCCAATGGAGCTGTTTTTT. Protein: CASSIETGAPMELFF.